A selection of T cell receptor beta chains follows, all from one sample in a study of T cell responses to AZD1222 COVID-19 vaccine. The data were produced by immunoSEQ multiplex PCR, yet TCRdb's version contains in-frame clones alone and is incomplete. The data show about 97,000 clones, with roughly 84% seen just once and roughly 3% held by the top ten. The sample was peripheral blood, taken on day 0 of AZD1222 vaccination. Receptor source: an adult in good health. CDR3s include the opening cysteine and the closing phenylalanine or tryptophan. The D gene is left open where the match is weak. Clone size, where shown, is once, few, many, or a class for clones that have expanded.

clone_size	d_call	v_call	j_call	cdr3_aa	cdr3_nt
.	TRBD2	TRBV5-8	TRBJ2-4	CASSLRVAGGKNIQYF	TGTGCCAGCAGCTTGCGGGTAGCGGGGGGGAAAAACATTCAGTACTTC
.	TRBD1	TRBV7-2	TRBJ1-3	CASSLREGGASRGNTIYF	TGTGCCAGCAGCTTAAGGGAAGGGGGCGCCTCTCGTGGAAACACCATATATTTT
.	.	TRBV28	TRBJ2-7	CASSYPGLKYEQYF	TGTGCCAGCAGTTACCCGGGACTCAAATACGAGCAGTACTTC
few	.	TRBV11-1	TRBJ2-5	CASSLDYQETQYF	TGTGCCAGCAGCTTAGACTATCAAGAGACCCAGTACTTC
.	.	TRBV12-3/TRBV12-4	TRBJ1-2	CASSYGTTYGYTF	TGTGCCAGCAGTTACGGGACAACTTATGGCTACACCTTC
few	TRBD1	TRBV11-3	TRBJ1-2	CASSLDRTKGALEGYTF	TGTGCCAGCAGCTTAGATCGAACGAAGGGGGCATTGGAAGGCTACACCTTC
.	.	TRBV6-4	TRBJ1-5	CASSRTANQPQHF	TGTGCCAGCAGTCGGACGGCAAATCAGCCCCAGCATTTT
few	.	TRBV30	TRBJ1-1	CAWSVGGRSTEAFF	TGTGCCTGGAGTGTCGGGGGGAGGAGCACTGAAGCTTTCTTT
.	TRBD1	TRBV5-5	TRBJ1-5	CASSSGQGHNQPQHF	TGTGCCAGCAGCTCGGGACAGGGTCACAATCAGCCCCAGCATTTT
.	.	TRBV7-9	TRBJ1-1	CASSPGAGYTEAFF	TGTGCCAGCAGCCCCGGGGCAGGGTACACTGAAGCTTTCTTT
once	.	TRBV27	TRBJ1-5	CASSPGIYSNQPQHF	TGTGCCAGCAGCCCAGGGATTTATAGCAATCAGCCCCAGCATTTT
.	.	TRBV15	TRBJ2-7	CATSPRLQSYEQYF	TGTGCCACCAGCCCACGGTTACAGTCCTACGAGCAGTACTTC
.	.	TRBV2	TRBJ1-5	CASSGTGNQPQHF	TGTGCCAGCAGTGGTACAGGAAATCAGCCCCAGCATTTT
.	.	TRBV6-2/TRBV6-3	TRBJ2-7	CASSYRGVPYEQYF	TGTGCCAGCAGTTATCGCGGGGTCCCCTACGAGCAGTACTTC
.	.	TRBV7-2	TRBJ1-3	CASSLEGRSTIYF	TGTGCCAGCAGCTTAGAAGGGAGATCCACCATATATTTT
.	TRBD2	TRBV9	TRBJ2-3	CASSPTGLAGDTQYF	TGTGCCAGCAGCCCAACCGGACTAGCGGGGGATACGCAGTATTTT
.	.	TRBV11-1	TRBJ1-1	CASTQRQDGTEAFF	TGTGCCAGCACCCAACGACAGGACGGCACTGAAGCTTTCTTT
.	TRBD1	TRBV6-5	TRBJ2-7	CASRRTGEGREQYF	TGTGCCAGCAGAAGGACAGGGGAGGGAAGGGAGCAGTACTTC
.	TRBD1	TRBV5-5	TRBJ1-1	CASSLIASTGVITEAFF	TGTGCCAGCAGCTTAATCGCTTCGACAGGGGTCATCACTGAAGCTTTCTTT
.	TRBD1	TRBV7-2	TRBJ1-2	CASSLEGQGTYGYTF	TGTGCCAGCAGCTTAGAGGGACAGGGAACCTATGGCTACACCTTC
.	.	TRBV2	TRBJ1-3	CASSPQGESGNTIYF	TGTGCCAGCAGTCCACAGGGAGAATCTGGAAACACCATATATTTT
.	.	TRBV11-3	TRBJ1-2	CASSLGVRGQGYTF	TGTGCCAGCAGCTTAGGAGTCCGGGGGCAGGGCTACACCTTC